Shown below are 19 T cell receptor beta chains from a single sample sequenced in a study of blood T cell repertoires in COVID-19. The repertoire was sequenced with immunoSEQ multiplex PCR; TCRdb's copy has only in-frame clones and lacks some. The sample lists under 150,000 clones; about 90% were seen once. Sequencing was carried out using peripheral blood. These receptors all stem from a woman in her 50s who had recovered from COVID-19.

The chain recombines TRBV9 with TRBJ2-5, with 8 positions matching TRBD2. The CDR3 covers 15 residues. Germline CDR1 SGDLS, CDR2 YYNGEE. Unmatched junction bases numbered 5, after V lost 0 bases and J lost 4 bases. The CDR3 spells CASSVGAGVSETQYF. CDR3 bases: TGTGCCAGCAGCGTAGGAGCGGGAGTTTCAGAGACCCAGTACTTC.

This CDR3 reads CASRDSSQETQYF. In DNA form, the CDR3 reads TGTGCCAGCAGGGATAGCAGCCAAGAGACCCAGTACTTC. The V call is TRBV6-5, the J call TRBJ2-5, with unresolved D. The CDR3 is made up of 13 amino acids. The V end was cut by 6 bases, the J end by 1 base, with 9 bases between. Germline values: CDR1 MNHEY, CDR2 SVGAGI.

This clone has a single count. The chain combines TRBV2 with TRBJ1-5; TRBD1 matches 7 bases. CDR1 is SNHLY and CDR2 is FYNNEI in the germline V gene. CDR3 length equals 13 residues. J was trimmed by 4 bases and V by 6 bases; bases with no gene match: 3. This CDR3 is CASRDRQNQPQHF. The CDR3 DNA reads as TGTGCCAGCAGGGACAGGCAAAATCAGCCCCAGCATTTT.

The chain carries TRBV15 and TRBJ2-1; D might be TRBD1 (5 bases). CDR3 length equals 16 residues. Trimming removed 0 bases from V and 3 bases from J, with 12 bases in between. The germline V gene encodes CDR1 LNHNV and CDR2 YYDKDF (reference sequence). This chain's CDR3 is CATSRDFSGYYNEQFF. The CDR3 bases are TGTGCCACCAGCAGAGACTTTTCAGGGTACTACAATGAGCAGTTCTTC.

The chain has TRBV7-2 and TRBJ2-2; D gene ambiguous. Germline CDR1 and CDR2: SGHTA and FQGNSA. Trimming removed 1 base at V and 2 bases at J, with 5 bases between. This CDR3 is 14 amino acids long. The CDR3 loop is CASSLDYNTGELFF. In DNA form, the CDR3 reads TGTGCCAGCAGCTTAGACTACAACACCGGGGAGCTGTTTTTT. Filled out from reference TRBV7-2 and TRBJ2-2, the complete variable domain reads GAGVSQSPSNKVTEKGKDVELRCDPISGHTALYWYRQSLGQGLEFLIYFQGNSAPDKSGLPSDRFSAERTGGSVSTLTIQRTQQEDSAVYLCASSLDYNTGELFFGEGSRLTVL.

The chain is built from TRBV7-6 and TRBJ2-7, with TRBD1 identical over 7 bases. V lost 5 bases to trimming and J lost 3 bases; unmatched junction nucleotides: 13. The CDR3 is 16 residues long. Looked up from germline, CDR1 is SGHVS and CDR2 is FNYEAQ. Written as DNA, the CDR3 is TGTGCCAGCAGCGCCCGGCGAGACAGGGTTTTCTACGAGCAGTACTTC. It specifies CASSARRDRVFYEQYF.

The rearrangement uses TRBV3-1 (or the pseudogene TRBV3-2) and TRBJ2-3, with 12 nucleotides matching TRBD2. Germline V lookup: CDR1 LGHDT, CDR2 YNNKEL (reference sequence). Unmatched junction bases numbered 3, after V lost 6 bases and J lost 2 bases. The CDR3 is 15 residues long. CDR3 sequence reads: CASRLAGGHTDTQYF. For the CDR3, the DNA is TGTGCCAGCAGGCTAGCGGGGGGGCACACAGATACGCAGTATTTT.

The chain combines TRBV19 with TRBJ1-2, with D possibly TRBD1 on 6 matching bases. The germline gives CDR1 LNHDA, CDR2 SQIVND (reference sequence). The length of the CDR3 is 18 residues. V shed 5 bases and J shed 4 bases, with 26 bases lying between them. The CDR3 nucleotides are TGTGCCAGTAGTCCCGGAGTGCCTACAGGGTGGGGGATCTATGGCTACACCTTC. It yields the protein CASSPGVPTGWGIYGYTF. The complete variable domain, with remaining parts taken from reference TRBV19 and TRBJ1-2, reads DGGITQSPKYLFRKEGQNVTLSCEQNLNHDAMYWYRQDPGQGLRLIYYSQIVNDFQKGDIAEGYSVSREKKESFPLTVTSAQKNPTAFYLCASSPGVPTGWGIYGYTFGSGTRLTVV.

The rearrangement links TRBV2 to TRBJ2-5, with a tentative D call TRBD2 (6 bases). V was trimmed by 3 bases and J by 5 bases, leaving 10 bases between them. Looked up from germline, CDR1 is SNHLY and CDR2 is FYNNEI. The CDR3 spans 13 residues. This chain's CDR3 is CASSETGGETQYF. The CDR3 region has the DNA TGTGCCAGCAGTGAGACCGGGGGTGAGACCCAGTACTTC. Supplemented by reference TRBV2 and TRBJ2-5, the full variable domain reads EPEVTQTPSHQVTQMGQEVILRCVPISNHLYFYWYRQILGQKVEFLVSFYNNEISEKSEIFDDQFSVERPDGSNFTLKIRSTKLEDSAMYFCASSETGGETQYFGPGTRLLVL.

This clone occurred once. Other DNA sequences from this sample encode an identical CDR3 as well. The DNA for the CDR3 is TGTGCCATCAGTGGGACGGGGGGGTACGAGCAGTACTTC. This translates into CAISGTGGYEQYF. The chain employs TRBV10-3 and TRBJ2-7; TRBD2 aligns across 8 bases. This CDR3 contains 13 residues. Germline trimming cut 4 bases from V and 4 bases from J; bases unmatched to any gene: 3. Germline values: CDR1 ENHRY, CDR2 SYGVKD.

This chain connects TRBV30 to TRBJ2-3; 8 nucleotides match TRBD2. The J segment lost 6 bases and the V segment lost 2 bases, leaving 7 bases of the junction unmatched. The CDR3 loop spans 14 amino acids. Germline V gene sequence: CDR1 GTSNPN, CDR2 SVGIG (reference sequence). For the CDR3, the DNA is TGTGCCTGGAGTCCACGACTAGCGAGGGATACGCAGTATTTT. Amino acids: CAWSPRLARDTQYF.

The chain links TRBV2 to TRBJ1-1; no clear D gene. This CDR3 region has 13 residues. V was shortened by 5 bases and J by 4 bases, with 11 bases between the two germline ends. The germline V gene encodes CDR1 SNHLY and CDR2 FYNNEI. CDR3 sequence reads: CASSPPSSTEAFF. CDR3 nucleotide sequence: TGTGCCAGCAGTCCCCCTTCCTCCACTGAAGCTTTCTTT.

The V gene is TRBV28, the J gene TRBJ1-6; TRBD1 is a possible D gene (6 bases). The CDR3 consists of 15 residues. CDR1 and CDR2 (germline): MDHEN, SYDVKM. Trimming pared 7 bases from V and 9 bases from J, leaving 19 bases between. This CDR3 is CASTQGGALGSPLHF. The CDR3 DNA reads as TGTGCCAGCACCCAAGGGGGGGCACTCGGTTCACCCCTCCACTTT. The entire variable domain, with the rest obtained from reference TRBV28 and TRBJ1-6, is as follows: DVKVTQSSRYLVKRTGEKVFLECVQDMDHENMFWYRQDPGLGLRLIYFSYDVKMKEKGDIPEGYSVSREKKERFSLILESASTNQTSMYLCASTQGGALGSPLHFGNGTRLTVT.

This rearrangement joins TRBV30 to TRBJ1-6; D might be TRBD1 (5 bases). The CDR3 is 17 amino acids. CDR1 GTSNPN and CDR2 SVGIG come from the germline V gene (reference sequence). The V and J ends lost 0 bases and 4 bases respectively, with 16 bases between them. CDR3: CAWSVGQGLLYNSPLHF. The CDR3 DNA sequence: TGTGCCTGGAGTGTGGGGCAGGGTCTCTTATATAATTCACCCCTCCACTTT. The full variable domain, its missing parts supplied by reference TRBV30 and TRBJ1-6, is SQTIHQWPATLVQPVGSPLSLECTVEGTSNPNLYWYRQAAGRGLQLLFYSVGIGQISSEVPQNLSASRPQDRQFILSSKKLLLSDSGFYLCAWSVGQGLLYNSPLHFGNGTRLTVT.

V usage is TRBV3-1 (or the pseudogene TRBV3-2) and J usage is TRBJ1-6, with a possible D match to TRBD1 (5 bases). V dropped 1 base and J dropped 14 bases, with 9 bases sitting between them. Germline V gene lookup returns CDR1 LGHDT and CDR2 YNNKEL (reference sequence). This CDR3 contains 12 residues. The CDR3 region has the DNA TGTGCCAGCAGCCAAGGGAGGGGATCCCTCCACTTT. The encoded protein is CASSQGRGSLHF.

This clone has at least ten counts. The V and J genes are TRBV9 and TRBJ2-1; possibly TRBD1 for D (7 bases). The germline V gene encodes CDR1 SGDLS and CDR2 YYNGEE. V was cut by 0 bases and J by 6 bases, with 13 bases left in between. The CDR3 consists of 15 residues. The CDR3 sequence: CASSVEQGRTNEQFF. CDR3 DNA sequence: TGTGCCAGCAGCGTAGAACAGGGGAGGACCAATGAGCAGTTCTTC.

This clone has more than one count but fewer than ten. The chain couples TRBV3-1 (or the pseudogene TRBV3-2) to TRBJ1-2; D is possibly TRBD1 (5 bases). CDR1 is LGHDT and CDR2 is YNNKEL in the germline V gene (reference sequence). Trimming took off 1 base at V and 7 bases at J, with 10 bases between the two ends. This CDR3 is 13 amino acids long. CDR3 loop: CASSQAGLGGYTF. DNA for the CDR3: TGTGCCAGCAGCCAAGCAGGGCTGGGTGGCTACACCTTC.

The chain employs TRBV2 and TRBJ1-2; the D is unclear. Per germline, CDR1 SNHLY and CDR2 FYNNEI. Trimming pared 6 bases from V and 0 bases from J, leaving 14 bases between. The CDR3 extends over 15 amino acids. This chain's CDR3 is CASRKDGLANYGYTF. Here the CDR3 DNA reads TGTGCCAGCAGGAAGGACGGACTAGCTAACTATGGCTACACCTTC. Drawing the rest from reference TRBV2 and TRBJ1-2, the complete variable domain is EPEVTQTPSHQVTQMGQEVILRCVPISNHLYFYWYRQILGQKVEFLVSFYNNEISEKSEIFDDQFSVERPDGSNFTLKIRSTKLEDSAMYFCASRKDGLANYGYTFGSGTRLTVV.

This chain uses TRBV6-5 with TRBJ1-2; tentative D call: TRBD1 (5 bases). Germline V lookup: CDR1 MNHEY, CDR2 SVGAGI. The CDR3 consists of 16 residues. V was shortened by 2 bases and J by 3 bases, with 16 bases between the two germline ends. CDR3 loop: CASSYTPLGGDYGYTF. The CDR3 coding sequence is TGTGCCAGCAGTTACACCCCATTAGGAGGGGACTATGGCTACACCTTC.